Listed below are T cell receptor beta chains from one sample, sequenced in a study of cytomegalovirus exposure and HLA in healthy donors. The assay was immunoSEQ multiplex PCR, and TCRdb's table has in-frame clones only and misses some. The sample contains 130,000 or so clones, 75% to 85% of which appear only once. Sequenced: PBMCs. The receptors derive from a woman in her forties or fifties in good health and CMV-seropositive. Each CDR3 is given with its conserved first and last residue. Fields, in order: CDR3 DNA, CDR3 protein, J gene, clone size, V gene, D gene. A D gene is named only where the DNA matches it firmly. Clone size is not always given. Where it is, it says once, few, many or a class for expanded clones.

CDR3nt: TGTGCCAGCAGCTTAACAGGCCCGGGGACTAGCGGGGGGGATACAGATACGCAGTATTTT; CDR3aa: CASSLTGPGTSGGDTDTQYF; j_gene: TRBJ2-3; abundance: NA; v_gene: TRBV7-3; d_gene: TRBD2
CDR3nt: TGCAGCGTTGTTGGGGTCGGCGGAGGGAGTAACGAGCAGTACTTC; CDR3aa: CSVVGVGGGSNEQYF; j_gene: TRBJ2-7; abundance: NA; v_gene: TRBV29-1; d_gene: NA
CDR3nt: TGTGCCAGCAGCTTAGGCGGGAGGGCCACCACCGGGGAGCTGTTTTTT; CDR3aa: CASSLGGRATTGELFF; j_gene: TRBJ2-2; abundance: NA; v_gene: TRBV7-3; d_gene: TRBD2
CDR3nt: TGCGCCAGCAGCCAAGGGCCTAGCGGGATAACAGATACGCAGTATTTT; CDR3aa: CASSQGPSGITDTQYF; j_gene: TRBJ2-3; abundance: NA; v_gene: TRBV4-1; d_gene: TRBD2
CDR3nt: TGCGCCAGCAGCTTGGGGGGGACAGGCGGCAATCAGCCCCAGCATTTT; CDR3aa: CASSLGGTGGNQPQHF; j_gene: TRBJ1-5; abundance: few; v_gene: TRBV5-1; d_gene: TRBD1
CDR3nt: TGTGCCAGCAGTGACGACAGCGCCCGTCTCGTTGTAACCCCTGAAGCTTTCTTT; CDR3aa: CASSDDSARLVVTPEAFF; j_gene: TRBJ1-1; abundance: few; v_gene: TRBV6-1; d_gene: NA
CDR3nt: TGTGCCAGCAGTTCAGGGGGAAGGGGCTACACCTTC; CDR3aa: CASSSGGRGYTF; j_gene: TRBJ1-2; abundance: NA; v_gene: TRBV28; d_gene: TRBD1
CDR3nt: TGTGCCAGCACCGAAAAAGACAGGGTCTACGAGCAGTACTTC; CDR3aa: CASTEKDRVYEQYF; j_gene: TRBJ2-7; abundance: NA; v_gene: TRBV2; d_gene: TRBD1
CDR3nt: TGTGCCAGCAGAGAAGGGGAGGTCAATCAGCCCCAGCATTTT; CDR3aa: CASREGEVNQPQHF; j_gene: TRBJ1-5; abundance: NA; v_gene: TRBV28; d_gene: NA
CDR3nt: TGTGCCAGCAGCTCTCTGACTAGCGGGGGGGGACACAATGAGCAGTTCTTC; CDR3aa: CASSSLTSGGGHNEQFF; j_gene: TRBJ2-1; abundance: NA; v_gene: TRBV5-6; d_gene: TRBD2
CDR3nt: TGTGCCAGCAGTACCGGGACAGAACCCTACGAGCAGTACTTC; CDR3aa: CASSTGTEPYEQYF; j_gene: TRBJ2-7; abundance: NA; v_gene: TRBV6-6; d_gene: TRBD1
CDR3nt: TGCGCCAGCAGCCAAACCGGTCGGGGGGTGTCCACAGATACGCAGTATTTT; CDR3aa: CASSQTGRGVSTDTQYF; j_gene: TRBJ2-3; abundance: NA; v_gene: TRBV4-1; d_gene: TRBD2
CDR3nt: TGTGCCAGCAGCTCTTGGGGGCGGGAGACCCAGTACTTC; CDR3aa: CASSSWGRETQYF; j_gene: TRBJ2-5; abundance: NA; v_gene: TRBV11-2; d_gene: NA
CDR3nt: TGTGCCAGTAGTATTTCCCTTAGCAATCAGCCCCAGCATTTT; CDR3aa: CASSISLSNQPQHF; j_gene: TRBJ1-5; abundance: NA; v_gene: TRBV19; d_gene: NA
CDR3nt: TGTGCCTGGAGTGTAGCAGGGAATCTGCCCCAGCATTTT; CDR3aa: CAWSVAGNLPQHF; j_gene: TRBJ1-5; abundance: NA; v_gene: TRBV30; d_gene: NA
CDR3nt: TGCGCCAGCAGCTTGCAGGGTAGTGGCTACACCTTC; CDR3aa: CASSLQGSGYTF; j_gene: TRBJ1-2; abundance: NA; v_gene: TRBV5-1; d_gene: NA
CDR3nt: TGTGCCAGCAGTTTTTATAGCAATCAGCCCCAGCATTTT; CDR3aa: CASSFYSNQPQHF; j_gene: TRBJ1-5; abundance: few; v_gene: TRBV27; d_gene: NA
CDR3nt: TGTGCCAGCAGGGGAGACTCCTACGAGCAGTACTTC; CDR3aa: CASRGDSYEQYF; j_gene: TRBJ2-7; abundance: once; v_gene: TRBV2; d_gene: NA
CDR3nt: TGTGCCAGCAGCGTAAGTAGCGGATACAATGAGCAGTTCTTC; CDR3aa: CASSVSSGYNEQFF; j_gene: TRBJ2-1; abundance: NA; v_gene: TRBV9; d_gene: NA
CDR3nt: TGTGCCAGCAGCCAAGTCGAGATAGATACGCAGTATTTT; CDR3aa: CASSQVEIDTQYF; j_gene: TRBJ2-3; abundance: NA; v_gene: TRBV14; d_gene: NA
CDR3nt: TGTGCCAGCCGAGCGGGATACACTGAAGCTTTCTTT; CDR3aa: CASRAGYTEAFF; j_gene: TRBJ1-1; abundance: NA; v_gene: TRBV6-5; d_gene: NA
CDR3nt: TGTGCCAGCAGCTTAGTGTACTCCTACGAGCAGTACTTC; CDR3aa: CASSLVYSYEQYF; j_gene: TRBJ2-7; abundance: NA; v_gene: TRBV11-2; d_gene: NA
CDR3nt: TGCGCCAGCAGCCAACAGGGGGCTCTTATCTATGGCTACACCTTC; CDR3aa: CASSQQGALIYGYTF; j_gene: TRBJ1-2; abundance: NA; v_gene: TRBV4-1; d_gene: TRBD1
CDR3nt: TGTGCCACCAGCAGAGGGGGCGCGAACACCGGGGAGCTGTTTTTT; CDR3aa: CATSRGGANTGELFF; j_gene: TRBJ2-2; abundance: NA; v_gene: TRBV15; d_gene: NA
CDR3nt: TGCGCCAGCAGCCAAGATGGTCGGCAGGGTTACACTGAAGCTTTCTTT; CDR3aa: CASSQDGRQGYTEAFF; j_gene: TRBJ1-1; abundance: once; v_gene: TRBV4-1; d_gene: NA
CDR3nt: TGTGCCAGCAGTTTAAGGGGGGGTGAGCAGTTCTTC; CDR3aa: CASSLRGGEQFF; j_gene: TRBJ2-1; abundance: NA; v_gene: TRBV28; d_gene: NA